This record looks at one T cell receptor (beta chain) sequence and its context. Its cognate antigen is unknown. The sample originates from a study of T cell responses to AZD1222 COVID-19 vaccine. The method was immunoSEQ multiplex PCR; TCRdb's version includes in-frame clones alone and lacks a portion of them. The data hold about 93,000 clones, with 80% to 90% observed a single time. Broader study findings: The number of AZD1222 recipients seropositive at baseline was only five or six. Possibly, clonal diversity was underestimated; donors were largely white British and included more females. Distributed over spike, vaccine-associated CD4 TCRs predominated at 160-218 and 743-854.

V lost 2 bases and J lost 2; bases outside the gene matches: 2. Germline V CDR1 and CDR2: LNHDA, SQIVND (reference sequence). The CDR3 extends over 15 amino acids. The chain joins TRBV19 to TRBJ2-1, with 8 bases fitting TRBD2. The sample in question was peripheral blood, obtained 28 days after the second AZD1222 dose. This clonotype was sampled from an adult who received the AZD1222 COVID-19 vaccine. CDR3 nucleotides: TGTGCCAGTAGTATACGGGGGGGGGCCTACAATGAGCAGTTCTTC. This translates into CASSIRGGAYNEQFF.